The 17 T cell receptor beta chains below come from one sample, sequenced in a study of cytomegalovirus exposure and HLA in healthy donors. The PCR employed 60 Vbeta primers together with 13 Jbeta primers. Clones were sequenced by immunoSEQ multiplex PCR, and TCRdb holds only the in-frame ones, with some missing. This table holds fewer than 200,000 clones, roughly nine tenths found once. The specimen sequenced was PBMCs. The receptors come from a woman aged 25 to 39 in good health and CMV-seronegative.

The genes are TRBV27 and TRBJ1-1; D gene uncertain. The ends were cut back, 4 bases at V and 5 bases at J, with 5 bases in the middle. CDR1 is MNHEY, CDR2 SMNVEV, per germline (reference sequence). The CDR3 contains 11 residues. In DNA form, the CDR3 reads TGTGCCAGCAGTTCCAGGACTGAAGCTTTCTTT. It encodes CASSSRTEAFF.

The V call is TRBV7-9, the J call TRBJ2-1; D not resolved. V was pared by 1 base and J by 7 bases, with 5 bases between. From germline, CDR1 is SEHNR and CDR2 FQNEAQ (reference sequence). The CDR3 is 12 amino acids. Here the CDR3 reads CASSLVPNEQFF. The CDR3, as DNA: TGTGCCAGCAGCTTAGTCCCGAATGAGCAGTTCTTC.

CDR3: CASSFRTGANEKLFF. Written as DNA, the CDR3 is TGTGCCAGCAGCTTCAGGACGGGGGCTAATGAAAAACTGTTTTTT. The chain joins TRBV7-2 to TRBJ1-4; TRBD1 might be the D (5 bases). V was clipped by 3 bases and J by 3 bases, with 11 bases between them. The CDR3 spans 15 residues. Germline CDR1 is SGHTA and CDR2 is FQGNSA.

CDR3 amino acids: CASSRGTGGQEQFF. DNA of the CDR3: TGTGCCAGTAGTAGGGGGACAGGGGGCCAGGAGCAGTTCTTC. V and J are TRBV19 and TRBJ2-1; 12 positions agree with TRBD1. The CDR3 runs 14 residues. J lost 10 bases, V lost 4 bases, and 5 bases had no gene match. Per germline, CDR1 LNHDA and CDR2 SQIVND (reference sequence).

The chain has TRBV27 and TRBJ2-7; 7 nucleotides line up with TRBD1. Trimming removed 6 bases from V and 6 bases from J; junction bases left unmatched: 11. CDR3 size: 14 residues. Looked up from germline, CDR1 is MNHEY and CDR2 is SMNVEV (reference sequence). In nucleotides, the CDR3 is TGTGCCAGCAGGGGGGCAGGGGGTAAGGGCGAGCAGTACTTC. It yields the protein CASRGAGGKGEQYF.

CDR3 nucleotide sequence: TGTGCCAGTAGTATAAACAGGGGCGTGAACACCGGGGAGCTGTTTTTT. It is translated as CASSINRGVNTGELFF. V usage is TRBV19 and J usage is TRBJ2-2, with TRBD1 matching over 7 bases. Trimming took 2 bases from V and 1 from J; bases not matched to a gene: 4. There are 16 residues in the CDR3. Germline values: CDR1 LNHDA, CDR2 SQIVND (reference sequence).

The CDR3 here is CSVAGTEAFF. The DNA for the CDR3 is TGCAGCGTCGCCGGGACAGAAGCTTTCTTT. This sequence joins TRBV29-1 and TRBJ1-1; tentative D call: TRBD1 (6 bases). Germline CDR1 reads SQVTM; CDR2 reads ANQGSEA. The CDR3 runs to 10 residues. The V and J ends lost 6 bases and 8 bases respectively, with 10 bases between them.

DNA for the CDR3: TGTGCCAGCAGGGGAGGGGGTTGGAAGCAGTTCTTC. Amino acid sequence: CASRGGGWKQFF. The V call is TRBV9, the J call TRBJ2-1; D may be TRBD2 (7 bases). CDR1 is SGDLS and CDR2 is YYNGEE in the germline V gene. Trimming took off 5 bases at V and 11 bases at J, with 14 bases between the two ends. The CDR3 has 12 residues.

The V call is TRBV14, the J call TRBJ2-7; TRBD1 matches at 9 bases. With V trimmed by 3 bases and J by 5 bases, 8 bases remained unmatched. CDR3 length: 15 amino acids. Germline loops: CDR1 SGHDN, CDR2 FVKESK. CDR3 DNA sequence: TGTGCCAGCAGCCAGCTCGGACAGGGGTTCGACGAGCAGTACTTC. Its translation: CASSQLGQGFDEQYF.

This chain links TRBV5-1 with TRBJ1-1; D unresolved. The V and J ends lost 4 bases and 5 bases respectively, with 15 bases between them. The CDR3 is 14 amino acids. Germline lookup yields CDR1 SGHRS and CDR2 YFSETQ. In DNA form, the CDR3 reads TGCGCCAGCAGCCACCGTCCTGGCGGGACTGAAGCTTTCTTT. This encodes CASSHRPGGTEAFF.

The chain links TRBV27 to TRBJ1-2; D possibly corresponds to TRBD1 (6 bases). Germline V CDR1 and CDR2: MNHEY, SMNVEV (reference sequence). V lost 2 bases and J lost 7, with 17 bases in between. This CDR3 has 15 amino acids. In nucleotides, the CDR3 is TGTGCCAGCAGTTTAGTAGGGACACCGCGAGTTGGCTACACCTTC. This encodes CASSLVGTPRVGYTF.

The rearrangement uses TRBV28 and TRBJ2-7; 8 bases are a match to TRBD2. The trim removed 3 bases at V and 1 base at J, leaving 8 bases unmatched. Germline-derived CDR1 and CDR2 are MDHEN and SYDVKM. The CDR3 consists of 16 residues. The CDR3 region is CASSFGRGLRSYEQYF. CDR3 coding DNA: TGTGCCAGCAGTTTCGGGAGGGGGTTGAGGTCCTACGAGCAGTACTTC.

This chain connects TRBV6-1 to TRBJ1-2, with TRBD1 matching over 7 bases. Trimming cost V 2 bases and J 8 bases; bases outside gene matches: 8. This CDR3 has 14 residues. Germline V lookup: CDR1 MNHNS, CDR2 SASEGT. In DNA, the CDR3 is TGTGCCAGCAGTGAAAATCCCTCCAGGGGGGGCTACACCTTC. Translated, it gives CASSENPSRGGYTF.

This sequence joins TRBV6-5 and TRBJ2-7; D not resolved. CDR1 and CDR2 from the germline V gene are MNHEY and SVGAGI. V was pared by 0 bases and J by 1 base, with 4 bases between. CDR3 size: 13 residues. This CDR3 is CASSYSESYEQYF. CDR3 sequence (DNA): TGTGCCAGCAGTTACTCAGAGTCCTACGAGCAGTACTTC.

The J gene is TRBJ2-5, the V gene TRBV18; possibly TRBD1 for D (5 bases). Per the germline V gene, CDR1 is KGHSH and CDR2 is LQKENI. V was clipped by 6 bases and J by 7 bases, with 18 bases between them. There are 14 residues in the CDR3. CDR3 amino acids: CASSQDLGQGTQYF. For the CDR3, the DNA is TGTGCCAGCTCGCAAGACCTAGGTCAGGGGACCCAGTACTTC.

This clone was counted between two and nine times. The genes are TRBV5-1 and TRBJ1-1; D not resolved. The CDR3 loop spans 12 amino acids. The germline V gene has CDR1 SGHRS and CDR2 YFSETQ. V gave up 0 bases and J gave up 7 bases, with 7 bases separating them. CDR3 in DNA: TGCGCCAGCAGCTTGGATAGCTTTGAAGCTTTCTTT. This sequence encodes CASSLDSFEAFF.

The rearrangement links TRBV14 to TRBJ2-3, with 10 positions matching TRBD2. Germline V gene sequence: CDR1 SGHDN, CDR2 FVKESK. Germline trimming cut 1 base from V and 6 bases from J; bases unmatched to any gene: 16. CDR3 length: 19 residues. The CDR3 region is CASSQVGFQREGLFDTQYF. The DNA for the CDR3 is TGTGCCAGCAGCCAAGTCGGGTTTCAGCGGGAGGGCCTTTTTGATACGCAGTATTTT.